This T cell receptor beta chain is drawn from a study of T cells in Graves' hyperthyroidism and ophthalmopathy. Study-level points and caveats: The model's output predicted ophthalmopathy at a median of roughly 6.9 months prior to onset. Most expanded thyroid clonotypes above 0.001 recurred in blood.

Many counts were recorded for this clonotype. As yet, its antigen is unknown. Deletions cut 1 base from V and 5 bases from J, with 18 bases between. The CDR3 length is 17 residues. The germline gives CDR1 SGHRS, CDR2 YFSETQ. RNA transcripts gave rise to amplified TCR beta CDR3 regions. The TCR CDR3 first-round RT-PCR relied on the HTBI primer set. MiXCR, run by TCRdb on the multiplex PCR reads, gives a single entry per CDR3 protein. The sample has 450,000 to 650,000 distinct CDR3 sequences, approximately 17% seen once. Uncontrolled infection, other autoimmune disease, pregnancy or lactation led to exclusion. For the diagnoses, clinical symptoms, serum thyroxine and TRAb, thyroid ultrasound and orbital computed tomography were used.

Sequenced material: blood. This sequence was found in a woman aged 18-29 years with Graves' ophthalmopathy. The chain couples TRBV5-1 to TRBJ2-2; D possibly corresponds to TRBD2 (5 bases). The CDR3 sequence is CASSLSAWLARTGELFF. CDR3 DNA sequence: TGCGCCAGCAGCTTGAGTGCTTGGCTAGCAAGGACCGGGGAGCTGTTTTTT.